What follows is one T cell receptor (beta chain) and its context. Antigen unknown. The J segment lost 2 bases and the V segment lost 6 bases, leaving 9 bases of the junction unmatched. The germline gives CDR1 SNHLY, CDR2 FYNNEI. CDR3 length: 15 residues. This entry is derived from a study of cytomegalovirus exposure and HLA in healthy donors. Study-wide results and caveats: One variant, a missense change in DCLRE1C, was linked in a later analysis to TCR beta V- and J-gene trimming. Prior analysis indicated that the majority of TCR beta V segments exhibited productivity approximately 87% or approximately 30% of the time. Investigators reported 164 TCR beta chains as tied to cytomegalovirus. Sequencing likely generated an artifact that appeared as a cluster of highly shared sequence variants.

Researchers ran the PCR with 60 Vbeta and 13 Jbeta primers. Only in-frame clones appear in the TCRdb table, and some are missing; sequencing was by immunoSEQ multiplex PCR. This sample has 150,000 or so clones; about three quarters occur once, and the top ten carry around 2.9%. The rearrangement uses TRBV2 and TRBJ2-7; TRBD1 matches at 8 bases. The sample comprised PBMCs. This TCR was sampled from a man aged 35 to 55 in good health and CMV-seropositive. CDR3 residues: CASSVPRTGPYEQYF. DNA of the CDR3: TGTGCCAGCAGCGTACCTAGGACAGGGCCCTACGAGCAGTACTTC.